A selection of T cell receptor beta chains follows, all from one sample in a study of post-analysis software for immune sequencing data. Each CDR3 protein is one row after TCRdb ran MiXCR on the PCR reads. Found here are roughly 540,000 distinct CDR3 sequences, 30% to 40% of them singletons; the top ten hold approximately 6%. Sequenced input: blood. The receptors were gathered from a girl aged 2-17 years with multiple sclerosis. CDR3s include the opening cysteine and the closing phenylalanine or tryptophan. The D gene is left open where the match is weak. Size tells how often a clone was seen (once, few, many) or the class of an expanded clone, and some rows leave it out.

cdr3_nt: TGTGCCAGCACACGTCCGGGGCAAGAGACCCAGTACTTC
cdr3_aa: CASTRPGQETQYF
d_call: .
clone_size: .
j_call: TRBJ2-5
v_call: TRBV2
cdr3_length: 13

cdr3_nt: TGTGCCAGCAGTGAATCGGGGGCCATGCATCAGCCCCAGCATTTT
cdr3_aa: CASSESGAMHQPQHF
d_call: .
clone_size: .
j_call: TRBJ1-5
v_call: TRBV6-1
cdr3_length: 15

cdr3_nt: TGCGCCAGCAGCGCTTCCGGGACCCCCGGTCAGGAGGCGCAGTATTTT
cdr3_aa: CASSASGTPGQEAQYF
d_call: .
clone_size: .
j_call: TRBJ2-3
v_call: TRBV5-1
cdr3_length: 16

cdr3_nt: TGTGCCAGCAGTCTCGGAGATACGCAGTATTTT
cdr3_aa: CASSLGDTQYF
d_call: .
clone_size: many
j_call: TRBJ2-3
v_call: TRBV12-3/TRBV12-4
cdr3_length: 11

cdr3_nt: TGCGCCAGCAGCCCGGCCGGGACTAGCGGGGGGGATACGCAGTATTTT
cdr3_aa: CASSPAGTSGGDTQYF
d_call: TRBD2
clone_size: .
j_call: TRBJ2-3
v_call: TRBV5-1
cdr3_length: 16

cdr3_nt: TGCAGTGCTAGTCCGGACGGGGGGCAGCCCCAGCATTTT
cdr3_aa: CSASPDGGQPQHF
d_call: .
clone_size: .
j_call: TRBJ1-5
v_call: TRBV20-1
cdr3_length: 13

cdr3_nt: TGTGCCAGCAGCACCACCACCGGGATCTATGGCTACACCTTC
cdr3_aa: CASSTTTGIYGYTF
d_call: .
clone_size: .
j_call: TRBJ1-2
v_call: TRBV6-1
cdr3_length: 14

cdr3_nt: TGTGCCAGCAGCCCCCGGACTGCCAATGAGCAGTTCTTC
cdr3_aa: CASSPRTANEQFF
d_call: .
clone_size: .
j_call: TRBJ2-1
v_call: TRBV7-9
cdr3_length: 13

cdr3_nt: TGCAGCGGTTCAACTGGCACCGGGGAGCTGTTTTTT
cdr3_aa: CSGSTGTGELFF
d_call: .
clone_size: .
j_call: TRBJ2-2
v_call: TRBV29-1
cdr3_length: 12

cdr3_nt: TGTGCCATCAGTGGGTTAAGCCCCCGGGAGCGCTACGAGCAGTACTTC
cdr3_aa: CAISGLSPRERYEQYF
d_call: .
clone_size: many
j_call: TRBJ2-7
v_call: TRBV10-3
cdr3_length: 16

cdr3_nt: TGTGCCAGCAGCCACGAGGGCCTCTACGAGCAGTACTTC
cdr3_aa: CASSHEGLYEQYF
d_call: .
clone_size: few
j_call: TRBJ2-7
v_call: TRBV3-1
cdr3_length: 13

cdr3_nt: TGTGCCACCAGTGATTTGAAGCGGAAACAAGCTTTCTTT
cdr3_aa: CATSDLKRKQAFF
d_call: .
clone_size: .
j_call: TRBJ1-1
v_call: TRBV24-1
cdr3_length: 13

cdr3_nt: TGTGCCATCTCGGACAGTTCCTATGGCTACACCTTC
cdr3_aa: CAISDSSYGYTF
d_call: .
clone_size: .
j_call: TRBJ1-2
v_call: TRBV10-3
cdr3_length: 12

cdr3_nt: TGCAGTGCTAGTAGAAGAGCGGGGGCCCAGTACCAAGAGACCCAGTACTTC
cdr3_aa: CSASRRAGAQYQETQYF
d_call: TRBD2
clone_size: .
j_call: TRBJ2-5
v_call: TRBV20-1
cdr3_length: 17

cdr3_nt: TGCGCCAGCAGCTTGGCGACGACAGGGAGGGCGTGGAATGAAAAACTGTTTTTT
cdr3_aa: CASSLATTGRAWNEKLFF
d_call: TRBD1
clone_size: .
j_call: TRBJ1-4
v_call: TRBV5-1
cdr3_length: 18

cdr3_nt: TGTGCCAGCAGTATACGGACAGGGGGCTACGAGCAGTACTTC
cdr3_aa: CASSIRTGGYEQYF
d_call: TRBD1
clone_size: few
j_call: TRBJ2-7
v_call: TRBV2
cdr3_length: 14

cdr3_nt: TGTGCCAGCAGGGAACAGGTATACGAGCAGTACTTC
cdr3_aa: CASREQVYEQYF
d_call: .
clone_size: few
j_call: TRBJ2-7
v_call: TRBV6-1
cdr3_length: 12

cdr3_nt: TGTGCCAGCAGTGAATTTTTGGGGAATGAGCAGTTCTTC
cdr3_aa: CASSEFLGNEQFF
d_call: .
clone_size: .
j_call: TRBJ2-1
v_call: TRBV25-1
cdr3_length: 13

cdr3_nt: TGTGCCAGCAGCCCTTTTCGACGGATCTACGAGCAGTACTTC
cdr3_aa: CASSPFRRIYEQYF
d_call: .
clone_size: .
j_call: TRBJ2-7
v_call: TRBV7-2
cdr3_length: 14

cdr3_nt: TGTGCCAGCAGCTTGGAACAGGCTAATACGCAGTATTTT
cdr3_aa: CASSLEQANTQYF
d_call: .
clone_size: .
j_call: TRBJ2-3
v_call: TRBV5-5
cdr3_length: 13

cdr3_nt: TGTGCCAGCAGCCAAGCGGTTAGTCGGGAGCAGTACTTC
cdr3_aa: CASSQAVSREQYF
d_call: .
clone_size: .
j_call: TRBJ2-7
v_call: TRBV3-1
cdr3_length: 13

cdr3_nt: TGTGCCAGTAGTATTCGGGCGGGACACATGAACACTGAAGCTTTCTTT
cdr3_aa: CASSIRAGHMNTEAFF
d_call: .
clone_size: .
j_call: TRBJ1-1
v_call: TRBV19
cdr3_length: 16

cdr3_nt: TGTGCCAGCAACGTCAGGCAAGGGACCCAGTACTTC
cdr3_aa: CASNVRQGTQYF
d_call: .
clone_size: .
j_call: TRBJ2-5
v_call: TRBV6-6
cdr3_length: 12

cdr3_nt: TGCGCCAGCAGCCCTCCTGACGGGCGTACGGATGAGCAGTTCTTC
cdr3_aa: CASSPPDGRTDEQFF
d_call: .
clone_size: few
j_call: TRBJ2-1
v_call: TRBV5-1
cdr3_length: 15

cdr3_nt: TGTGCCAGCAGTTTACGTCGGGTTGGTGGCTACACCTTC
cdr3_aa: CASSLRRVGGYTF
d_call: .
clone_size: .
j_call: TRBJ1-2
v_call: TRBV12-3/TRBV12-4
cdr3_length: 13

cdr3_nt: TGTGCCAGCAGCAAGGGGGCGACCGGGACAGGAGGAAGTGAGCAGTTCTTC
cdr3_aa: CASSKGATGTGGSEQFF
d_call: TRBD1
clone_size: few
j_call: TRBJ2-1
v_call: TRBV5-4
cdr3_length: 17

cdr3_nt: TGTGCCAGCAGCTTAGTCGGACGTCGGGATGAAGCTTTCTTT
cdr3_aa: CASSLVGRRDEAFF
d_call: .
clone_size: few
j_call: TRBJ1-1
v_call: TRBV7-9
cdr3_length: 14

cdr3_nt: TGCAGTGCACAAGGGCCCTACGAGCAGTACTTC
cdr3_aa: CSAQGPYEQYF
d_call: .
clone_size: .
j_call: TRBJ2-7
v_call: TRBV20-1
cdr3_length: 11

cdr3_nt: TGTGCCAGCAGCCCCGGACTAGCGGGGGGTCGTGGGGAGACCCAGTACTTC
cdr3_aa: CASSPGLAGGRGETQYF
d_call: TRBD2
clone_size: .
j_call: TRBJ2-5
v_call: TRBV7-2
cdr3_length: 17

cdr3_nt: TGTGCCAGTAGTACCCGAGGTGTGGGAACGGGTCAGCCCCAGCATTTT
cdr3_aa: CASSTRGVGTGQPQHF
d_call: .
clone_size: .
j_call: TRBJ1-5
v_call: TRBV19
cdr3_length: 16

cdr3_nt: TGTGCCAGCAGTGTGGGGGTCAACTACGAGCAGTACTTC
cdr3_aa: CASSVGVNYEQYF
d_call: .
clone_size: few
j_call: TRBJ2-7
v_call: TRBV2
cdr3_length: 13

cdr3_nt: TGTGCCATCAGTGAGGACCTAGCGGGGGGGCTCAGTGAGCAGTTCTTC
cdr3_aa: CAISEDLAGGLSEQFF
d_call: TRBD2
clone_size: .
j_call: TRBJ2-1
v_call: TRBV10-3
cdr3_length: 16

cdr3_nt: TGTGCCAGCAGCGCGGGACTAGCGGAGACAGATACGCAGTATTTT
cdr3_aa: CASSAGLAETDTQYF
d_call: TRBD2
clone_size: .
j_call: TRBJ2-3
v_call: TRBV11-2
cdr3_length: 15

cdr3_nt: TGCGCCAGCAGTGAGTGGAACACTGAAGCTTTCTTT
cdr3_aa: CASSEWNTEAFF
d_call: .
clone_size: .
j_call: TRBJ1-1
v_call: TRBV10-2
cdr3_length: 12

cdr3_nt: TGTGCCAGCAGCTCACGCACCGGGATGGGAACCAATGAGCAGTTCTTC
cdr3_aa: CASSSRTGMGTNEQFF
d_call: .
clone_size: .
j_call: TRBJ2-1
v_call: TRBV7-3
cdr3_length: 16

cdr3_nt: TGTGCCAGCAGCTTAGATCGCCGACAACATCAGCCCCAGCATTTT
cdr3_aa: CASSLDRRQHQPQHF
d_call: .
clone_size: .
j_call: TRBJ1-5
v_call: TRBV11-2
cdr3_length: 15

cdr3_nt: TGTGCCATCAGTCCCGGGACAGGGGCTGGAAACACCATATATTTT
cdr3_aa: CAISPGTGAGNTIYF
d_call: TRBD1
clone_size: .
j_call: TRBJ1-3
v_call: TRBV10-3
cdr3_length: 15

cdr3_nt: TGCAGTGCTAGGGGACAGCCACCCAGCCCCTACAATGAGCAGTTCTTC
cdr3_aa: CSARGQPPSPYNEQFF
d_call: TRBD1
clone_size: .
j_call: TRBJ2-1
v_call: TRBV20-1
cdr3_length: 16

cdr3_nt: TGTGCCAGCAGCTTAGGTCCGACTAGCGGGGTTAACAATGAGCAGGTCTTC
cdr3_aa: CASSLGPTSGVNNEQVF
d_call: TRBD2
clone_size: .
j_call: TRBJ2-1
v_call: TRBV7-2
cdr3_length: 17

cdr3_nt: TGCAGTGCCCCGAAGGCCCAACCGGGACAGGGGAATGAGCAGTTCTTC
cdr3_aa: CSAPKAQPGQGNEQFF
d_call: TRBD1
clone_size: .
j_call: TRBJ2-1
v_call: TRBV20-1
cdr3_length: 16

cdr3_nt: TGCATATCGAGACAAACAAAAGCGGGGGTAACCGGGGAGCAGTACTTC
cdr3_aa: CISRQTKAGVTGEQYF
d_call: TRBD2
clone_size: few
j_call: TRBJ2-5
v_call: TRBV20-1
cdr3_length: 16

cdr3_nt: TGTGCCAGCAGCCCCTCCGCGGGTCGAGGCACAGATACGCAGTATTTT
cdr3_aa: CASSPSAGRGTDTQYF
d_call: .
clone_size: .
j_call: TRBJ2-3
v_call: TRBV11-2
cdr3_length: 16

cdr3_nt: TGCGCCAGCAGCTTGTATGGGGTCGGAGGCTACACCTTC
cdr3_aa: CASSLYGVGGYTF
d_call: .
clone_size: .
j_call: TRBJ1-2
v_call: TRBV5-1
cdr3_length: 13